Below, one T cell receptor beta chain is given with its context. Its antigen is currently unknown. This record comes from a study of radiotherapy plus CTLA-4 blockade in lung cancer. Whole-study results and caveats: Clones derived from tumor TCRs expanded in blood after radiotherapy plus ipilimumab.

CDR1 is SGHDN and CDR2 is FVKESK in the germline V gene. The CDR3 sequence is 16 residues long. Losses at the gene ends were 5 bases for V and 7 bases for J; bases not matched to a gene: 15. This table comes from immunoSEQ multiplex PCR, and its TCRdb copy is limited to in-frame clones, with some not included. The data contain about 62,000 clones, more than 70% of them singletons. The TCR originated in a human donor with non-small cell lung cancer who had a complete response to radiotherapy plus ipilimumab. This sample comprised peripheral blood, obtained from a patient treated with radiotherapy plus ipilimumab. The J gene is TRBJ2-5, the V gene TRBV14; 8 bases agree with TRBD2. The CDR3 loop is CASSKGPGLGEGTQYF. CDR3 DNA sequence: TGTGCCAGCAGCAAAGGACCGGGACTAGGGGAAGGGACCCAGTACTTC.